The source of this T cell receptor beta chain is a study of T cells after yellow fever vaccination. Study-wide findings and caveats: Most clones from primary vaccination were detected again post-booster (about 95% CD4, roughly 85% CD8).

Universal primer sites and UMIs were introduced during 5'RACE template-switching synthesis of TCR cDNA. TCRdb independently ran MiXCR on the 5' RACE reads; one entry per CDR3 protein. This sample has more than 300,000 distinct CDR3 sequences, with approximately 11% found just once. With respect to this clonotype: Its matching antigen is unknown.

Sequencing used CD4+ T cells sorted from PBMCs, obtained 45 days after the yellow fever booster vaccination. This receptor was identified in a man younger than 35 who received the YFV17D yellow fever vaccine.

The CDR3 sequence: CASSSLGGQGTEAFF. The DNA of the CDR3 is TGTGCCAGCAGTTCCCTCGGGGGGCAGGGTACTGAAGCTTTCTTT. The V call is TRBV27, the J call TRBJ1-1; D is perhaps TRBD1 (6 bases). V lost 4 bases and J 5 bases, leaving 17 bases between the germline ends. Germline V gene lookup returns CDR1 MNHEY and CDR2 SMNVEV (reference sequence). The CDR3 is made up of 15 amino acids.